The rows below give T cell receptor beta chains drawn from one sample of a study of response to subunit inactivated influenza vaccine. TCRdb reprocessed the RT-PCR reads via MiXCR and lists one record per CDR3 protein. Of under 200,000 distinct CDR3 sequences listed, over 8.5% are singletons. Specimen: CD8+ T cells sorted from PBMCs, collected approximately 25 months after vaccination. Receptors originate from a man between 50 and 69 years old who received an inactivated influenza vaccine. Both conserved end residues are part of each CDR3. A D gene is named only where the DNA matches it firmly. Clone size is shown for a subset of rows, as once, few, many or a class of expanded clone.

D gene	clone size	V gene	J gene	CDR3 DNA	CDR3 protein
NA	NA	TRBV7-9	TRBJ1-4	TGTGCCAGCATGGGGTCAGCACCGATTAATGAAAAACTGTTTTTT	CASMGSAPINEKLFF
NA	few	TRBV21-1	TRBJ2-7	TGTGCCAGCAGCAAAGATTATGCCTACGAGCAGTACTTC	CASSKDYAYEQYF
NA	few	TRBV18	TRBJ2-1	TGTGCCAGCTCACCCCCTGCAGGGGTGGGGCAGGATGAGCAGTTCTTC	CASSPPAGVGQDEQFF
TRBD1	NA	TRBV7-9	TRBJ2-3	TGTGCCAGCAGCTACGAGACAGGGGAGGCAGATACGCAGTATTTT	CASSYETGEADTQYF
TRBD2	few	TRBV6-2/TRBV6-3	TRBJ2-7	TGTGCCAGCAGTCCTGGACTAGCGGGAAGGCTCGACGAGCAGTACTTC	CASSPGLAGRLDEQYF
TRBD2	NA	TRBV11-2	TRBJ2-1	TGTGCCAGCAGCTTCCCTAGCGGGAGGGCGCGGGAGCAGTTCTTC	CASSFPSGRAREQFF
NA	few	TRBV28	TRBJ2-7	TGTGCCAGCAGTTTGGGAAGAGGGTTTCCCCCCTACGAGCAGTACTTC	CASSLGRGFPPYEQYF
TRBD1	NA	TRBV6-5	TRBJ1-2	TGTGCCAGCACTTACTTCGGACAGGGGACGGAGATTAACTATGGCTACACCTTC	CASTYFGQGTEINYGYTF
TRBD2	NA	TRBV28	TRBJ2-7	TGTGCCAGCGCGGGGGTCCCCGAGCAGTACTTC	CASAGVPEQYF
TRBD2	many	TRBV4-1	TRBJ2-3	TGCGCCAGCAGCCCTTTACAGCGGGGGGATGGAGATACGCAGTATTTT	CASSPLQRGDGDTQYF
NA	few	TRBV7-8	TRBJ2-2	TGTGCCAGCAGCTTAGAAGCCAGGGTCTGGGCCGGGGAGCTGTTTTTT	CASSLEARVWAGELFF
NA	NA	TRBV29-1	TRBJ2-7	TGCAGCGTGGACAGCGACTACGAGCAGTACTTC	CSVDSDYEQYF
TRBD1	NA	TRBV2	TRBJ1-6	TGTGCCAGCGGTGGGACAGGGAATTCACCCCTCCACTTT	CASGGTGNSPLHF
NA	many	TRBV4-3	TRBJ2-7	TGCGCCAGCAGCCAAGACAGACAGACATCCTACGAGCAGTACTTC	CASSQDRQTSYEQYF
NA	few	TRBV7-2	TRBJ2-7	TGTGCCAGCAGCTTAGAGTACAGACCCTACGAGCAGTACTTC	CASSLEYRPYEQYF
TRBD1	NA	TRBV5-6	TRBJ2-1	TGTGCCAGCAGCTCGGGGACAGGGGTCTGGTGGAAGTTCTTC	CASSSGTGVWWKFF
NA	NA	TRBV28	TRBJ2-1	TGTGCCAGCAGTTTCGGGACGGTAACCTACAATGAGCAGTTCTTC	CASSFGTVTYNEQFF
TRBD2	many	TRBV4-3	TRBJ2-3	TGCGCCAGCAGCCAGGGTTTGGGGGGGGAAGTCACAGATACGCAGTATTTT	CASSQGLGGEVTDTQYF
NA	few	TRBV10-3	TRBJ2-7	TGTGCCACCCTAGGGGGCTCCTACGAGCAGTACTTC	CATLGGSYEQYF
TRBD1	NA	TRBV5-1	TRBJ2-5	TGCGCCAGCAGCTCAGGGACAGGGAAGGGAGAGACCCAGTACTTC	CASSSGTGKGETQYF
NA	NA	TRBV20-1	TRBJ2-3	TGCAGTGCCCGCGGGCGATCAGATACGCAGTATTTT	CSARGRSDTQYF
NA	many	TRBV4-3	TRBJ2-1	TGCGCCAGCAGCCCTATGCCCGAAGGCGGTGAGCAGTTCTTC	CASSPMPEGGEQFF
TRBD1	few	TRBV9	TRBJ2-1	TGTGCCAGCAGCGTAGACCTACAGGGGGCGCGTGAGCAGTTCTTC	CASSVDLQGAREQFF
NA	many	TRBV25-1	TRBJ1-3	TGTGCCAGCACCCCAGGACCGTCTGGAAACACCATATATTTT	CASTPGPSGNTIYF
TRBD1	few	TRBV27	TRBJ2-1	TGTGCCAGCAGTTCTGGACAGGGGCACAATGAGCAGTTCTTC	CASSSGQGHNEQFF